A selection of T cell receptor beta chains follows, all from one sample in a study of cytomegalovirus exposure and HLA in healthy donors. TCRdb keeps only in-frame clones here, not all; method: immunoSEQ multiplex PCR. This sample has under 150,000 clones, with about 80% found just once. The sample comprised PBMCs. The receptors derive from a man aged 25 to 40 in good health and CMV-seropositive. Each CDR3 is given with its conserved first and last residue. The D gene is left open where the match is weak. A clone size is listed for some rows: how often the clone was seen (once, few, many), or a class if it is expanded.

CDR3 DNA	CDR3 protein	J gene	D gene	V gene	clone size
TGTGCAAGTCGCTTAGCGGGGAGGGGATCCTACGAGCAGTACTTC	CASRLAGRGSYEQYF	TRBJ2-7	.	TRBV12-2	few
TGTGCCAGCAGTTACCAGCCAGGGATTTACGAGCAGTACTTC	CASSYQPGIYEQYF	TRBJ2-7	.	TRBV6-5	.
TGTGCCAGCTCACCGTCAACCGGGAGCCTGTACGAGCAGTACTTC	CASSPSTGSLYEQYF	TRBJ2-7	.	TRBV18	.
TGTGCCAGCAGTGTGGAGTGGAGGAACTATGGCTACACCTTC	CASSVEWRNYGYTF	TRBJ1-2	.	TRBV5-4	few
TGTGCCAGCAGCTACCGCTCCCCTCCCCCGGGGAATGAGCAGTTCTTC	CASSYRSPPPGNEQFF	TRBJ2-1	.	TRBV7-8	.
TGTGCCACCAGCAGAGTGCCGCCGGGACAGGGTATCTATGAGCAGTTCTTC	CATSRVPPGQGIYEQFF	TRBJ2-1	TRBD1	TRBV15	few
TGTGCCTGGAGTGTAGCGGGGCCTGGCACTGAAGCTTTCTTT	CAWSVAGPGTEAFF	TRBJ1-1	.	TRBV30	.
TGTGCCAGCAGTTTATCGGTCTCGGCGGGAGGGGTGGACATTCAGTACTTC	CASSLSVSAGGVDIQYF	TRBJ2-4	TRBD2	TRBV27	once
TGTGCCAGTAGTAGGACTTTTAGCACAGATACGCAGTATTTT	CASSRTFSTDTQYF	TRBJ2-3	.	TRBV19	.
TGCGCCAGCAGCTTGACCCTAGCGGGGGCCCAAGAGACCCAGTACTTC	CASSLTLAGAQETQYF	TRBJ2-5	TRBD2	TRBV5-1	.
TGTGCCAGCAGCACCCTTCTAGCGGCCAGAGCGTACGAGCAGTACTTC	CASSTLLAARAYEQYF	TRBJ2-7	TRBD2	TRBV6-6	once
TGTTCCAGCAGCTTTCTCGGAGCCTCTGGAAACACCATATATTTT	CSSSFLGASGNTIYF	TRBJ1-3	.	TRBV7-9	.
TGTGCCAGCAGTGCGCTAGCGGGGGGGCCCCTCCGGGAGACCCAGTACTTC	CASSALAGGPLRETQYF	TRBJ2-5	TRBD2	TRBV6-1	.
TGTGCCAGCAGCACCGCTAGCGGGGGATCGATTAATGAAAAACTGTTTTTT	CASSTASGGSINEKLFF	TRBJ1-4	.	TRBV25-1	.
TGTGCCAGCAGCACCCAGGGGCCCTATGGCTACACCTTC	CASSTQGPYGYTF	TRBJ1-2	.	TRBV7-2	.
TGTGCCAGCAGTTTCCTCCCGACTAGCGGGGGGGCGAGTGAGCAGTTCTTC	CASSFLPTSGGASEQFF	TRBJ2-1	TRBD2	TRBV28	.
TGTGCCAGCAGCTCCCCGAGGGACAGGCTGGGCACTGAAGCTTTCTTT	CASSSPRDRLGTEAFF	TRBJ1-1	TRBD1	TRBV5-4	.
TGTGCCAGCAGCCAAGGGCAGGGGAAAGAGACCCAGTACTTC	CASSQGQGKETQYF	TRBJ2-5	.	TRBV14	.
TGTGCCAGCAGTGAAACCCTGGAGGAAAAACTGTTTTTT	CASSETLEEKLFF	TRBJ1-4	.	TRBV25-1	.
TGCGCCAGCAGCTTGGAACCAACACAGTTCTCTGGAAACACCATATATTTT	CASSLEPTQFSGNTIYF	TRBJ1-3	.	TRBV5-1	few
TGCGCCAGCAGCTTGGACAGGGGTTTTGGAAACACCATATATTTT	CASSLDRGFGNTIYF	TRBJ1-3	TRBD1	TRBV5-1	.
TGTGCCAGCAGCCTGGACTCAGGCTCCTACAATGAGCAGTTCTTC	CASSLDSGSYNEQFF	TRBJ2-1	.	TRBV5-4	.
TGTGCCAGCAGCTACTCATCAGGTGCTGGGGCCAACGTCCTGACTTTC	CASSYSSGAGANVLTF	TRBJ2-6	.	TRBV7-2	.
TGTGCCAGCAGCCATCCCCGGGGTGAAGCTTTCTTT	CASSHPRGEAFF	TRBJ1-1	.	TRBV6-5	.
TGTGCCAGCAGTGGGCCTAGCGGGGGGACGAGCTCCTACAATGAGCAGTTCTTC	CASSGPSGGTSSYNEQFF	TRBJ2-1	TRBD2	TRBV2	.
TGTGCCGGGACAGAGAACACTGAAGCTTTCTTT	CAGTENTEAFF	TRBJ1-1	TRBD1	TRBV30	few
TGTGCCAGCAGCTCCCCAGGGGGCGCGAACACCGGGGAGCTGTTTTTT	CASSSPGGANTGELFF	TRBJ2-2	TRBD1	TRBV5-5	.
TGTGCCAGCAGCGTAGCAGGGACAGGGTACGAGCAGTACTTC	CASSVAGTGYEQYF	TRBJ2-7	TRBD1	TRBV9	once
TGTGCCAGCAGCGTAGGAGGGAGCACAGATACGCAGTATTTT	CASSVGGSTDTQYF	TRBJ2-3	.	TRBV9	.
TGTGCCAGCAGCTTTGACGGCGGGTACAATGAGCAGTTCTTC	CASSFDGGYNEQFF	TRBJ2-1	.	TRBV11-3	.
TGTGCCAGCAGCAGGGCGGGAGTAGCCCCAGATACGCAGTATTTT	CASSRAGVAPDTQYF	TRBJ2-3	TRBD2	TRBV7-2	few
TGTGCCAGCATGCTAGGGGGCGCATGGTCACCCCTCCACTTT	CASMLGGAWSPLHF	TRBJ1-6	TRBD1	TRBV6-5	.
TGTGCCAGCATTGGGCTGGGGGGCTATGGCTACACCTTC	CASIGLGGYGYTF	TRBJ1-2	.	TRBV28	once
TGTGCCAGCAGCTACCGACTAGCGGGAGTGGGTCATGAGCAGTTCTTC	CASSYRLAGVGHEQFF	TRBJ2-1	TRBD2	TRBV14	few
TGTGCCAGCAGTCCCCCAGGGTGGGGAGGAAGAAATGAGCAGTTCTTC	CASSPPGWGGRNEQFF	TRBJ2-1	.	TRBV11-2	.
TGTGCCAGCAGCCGACAGGGGTACTCTGGAAACACCATATATTTT	CASSRQGYSGNTIYF	TRBJ1-3	TRBD1	TRBV6-5	.
TGTGCCAGCACCTTCCCGGGACAGGGGGCGACTGAAGCTTTCTTT	CASTFPGQGATEAFF	TRBJ1-1	TRBD1	TRBV7-2	.
TGTGCCAGCAGACCGGGACAGGGAGATTATACGCAGTATTTT	CASRPGQGDYTQYF	TRBJ2-3	TRBD1	TRBV6-4	.
TGTGCCAGCAGTTTCCCGACAGGCCGCTGGGCCTTC	CASSFPTGRWAF	TRBJ2-7	.	TRBV28	.
TGTGCCAGCAGGGTAGGGGCACAGAACACTGAAGCTTTCTTT	CASRVGAQNTEAFF	TRBJ1-1	.	TRBV2	few
TGTGCCAGCACCTTTCAAAGTGTACATAATCCACCCCTCCACTTT	CASTFQSVHNPPLHF	TRBJ1-6	.	TRBV2	once